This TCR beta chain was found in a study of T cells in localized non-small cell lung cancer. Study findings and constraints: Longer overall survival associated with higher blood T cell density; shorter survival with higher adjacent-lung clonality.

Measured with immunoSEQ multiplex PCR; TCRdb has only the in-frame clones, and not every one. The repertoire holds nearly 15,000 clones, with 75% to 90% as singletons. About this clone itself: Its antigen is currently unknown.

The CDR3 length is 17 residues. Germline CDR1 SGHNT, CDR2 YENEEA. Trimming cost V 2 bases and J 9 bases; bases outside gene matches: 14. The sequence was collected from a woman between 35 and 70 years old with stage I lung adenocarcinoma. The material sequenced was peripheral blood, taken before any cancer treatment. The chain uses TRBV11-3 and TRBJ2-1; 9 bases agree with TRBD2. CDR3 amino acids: CASSLSSSSGVDGEQFF. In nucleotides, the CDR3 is TGTGCCAGCAGCTTATCGTCTTCTAGCGGGGTTGATGGTGAGCAGTTCTTC. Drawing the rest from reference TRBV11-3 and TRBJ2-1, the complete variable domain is EAGVVQSPRYKIIEKKQPVAFWCNPISGHNTLYWYLQNLGQGPELLIRYENEEAVDDSQLPKDRFSAERLKGVDSTLKIQPAELGDSAVYLCASSLSSSSGVDGEQFFGPGTRLTVL.